This TCR beta chain is drawn from a study of blood T cell repertoires in COVID-19. Using immunoSEQ multiplex PCR, the repertoire was profiled, and TCRdb retains in-frame clones only, with some absent. Altogether about 150,000 clones are present, 85% to 90% being singletons, with the ten largest covering over 2%. CDR1 is SEHNR and CDR2 is FQNEAQ in the germline V gene (reference sequence). Trimming cost V 1 base and J 0 bases; bases outside gene matches: 3. The CDR3 covers 18 residues. The receptor's source is a human donor in a cohort sampled during active COVID-19. V and J are TRBV7-9 and TRBJ2-1; 13 bases are a match to TRBD2. The sequenced sample was peripheral blood. CDR3 in amino acids: CASSLELAGGPSYNEQFF. The DNA of the CDR3 is TGTGCCAGCAGCTTAGAACTAGCGGGAGGGCCCTCCTACAATGAGCAGTTCTTC.